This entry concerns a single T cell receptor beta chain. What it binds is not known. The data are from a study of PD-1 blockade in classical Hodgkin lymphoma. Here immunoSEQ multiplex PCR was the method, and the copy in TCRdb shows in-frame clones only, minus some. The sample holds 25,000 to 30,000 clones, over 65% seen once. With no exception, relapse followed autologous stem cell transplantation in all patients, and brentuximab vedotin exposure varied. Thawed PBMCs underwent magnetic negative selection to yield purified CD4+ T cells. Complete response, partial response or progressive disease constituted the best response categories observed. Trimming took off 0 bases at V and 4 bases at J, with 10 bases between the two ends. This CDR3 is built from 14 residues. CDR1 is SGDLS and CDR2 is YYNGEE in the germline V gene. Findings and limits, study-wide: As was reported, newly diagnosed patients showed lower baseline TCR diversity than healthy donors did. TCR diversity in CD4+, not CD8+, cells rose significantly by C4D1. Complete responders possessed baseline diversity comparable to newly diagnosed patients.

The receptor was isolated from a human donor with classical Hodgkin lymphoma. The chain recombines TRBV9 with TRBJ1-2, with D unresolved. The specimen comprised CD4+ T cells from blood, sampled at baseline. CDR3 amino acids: CASSVGTFSYGYTF. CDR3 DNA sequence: TGTGCCAGCAGCGTAGGTACATTCTCCTATGGCTACACCTTC.